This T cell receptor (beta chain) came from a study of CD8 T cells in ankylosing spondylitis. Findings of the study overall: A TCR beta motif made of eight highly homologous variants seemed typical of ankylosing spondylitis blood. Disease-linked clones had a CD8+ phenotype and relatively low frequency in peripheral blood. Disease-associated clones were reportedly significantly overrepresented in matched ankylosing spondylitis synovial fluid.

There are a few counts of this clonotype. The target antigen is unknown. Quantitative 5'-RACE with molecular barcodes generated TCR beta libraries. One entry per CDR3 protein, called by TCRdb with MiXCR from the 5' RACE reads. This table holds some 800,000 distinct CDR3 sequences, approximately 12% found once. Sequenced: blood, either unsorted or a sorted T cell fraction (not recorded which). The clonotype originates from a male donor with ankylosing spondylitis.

CDR3 in amino acids: CSARRRDRAHEQYF. CDR3 bases: TGCAGTGCTAGGCGCCGGGACAGGGCCCACGAGCAGTACTTC. This chain joins TRBV20-1 and TRBJ2-7; 9 nucleotides match TRBD1. This CDR3 has 14 residues. Per germline, CDR1 DFQATT and CDR2 SNEGSKA (reference sequence). The V and J ends lost 3 bases and 5 bases, in that order; junction bases with no gene match: 8.